The clone carrying this TCR beta chain was seen a handful of times. Its matching antigen is unknown. This record belongs to a study of beta chain features in type 1 diabetes. Overall study: What patients shared with healthy donors was a similar profile of age, gender and cell yields. Study-wide results and limits: Fewer junction insertions and more nucleotide deletions appeared in type 1 diabetes patients. Although PCR might favor shorter templates, it would do so equally in patients and controls. In all four CD4+ subsets, TCRB CDR3 length was significantly, moderately reduced in type 1 diabetes. Still unanswered here is whether HLA type influences TCRB rearrangement.

Isolated RNA was reverse transcribed in full, so expressed TCRB transcripts were sequenced. The assay was immunoSEQ multiplex PCR, and TCRdb's table has in-frame clones only and misses some. This sample yields 500,000 to 800,000 clones, of which roughly 12% are seen a single time; 0.095% to 0.15% belongs to the top ten. The sample taken for sequencing was naive CD4+ T cells from blood. This TCR was sampled from a man aged 30 to 39 with type 1 diabetes.

CDR3 DNA: TGTGCCAGCATCCTAAGACAGGGCCGGCGCATGAACACTGAAGCTTTCTTT. This codes for CASILRQGRRMNTEAFF. This chain connects TRBV2 to TRBJ1-1, with 7 bases aligning to TRBD1. CDR1 SNHLY and CDR2 FYNNEI come from the germline V gene. The CDR3 extends over 17 amino acids. The J segment lost 0 bases and the V segment lost 7 bases, leaving 14 bases of the junction unmatched.